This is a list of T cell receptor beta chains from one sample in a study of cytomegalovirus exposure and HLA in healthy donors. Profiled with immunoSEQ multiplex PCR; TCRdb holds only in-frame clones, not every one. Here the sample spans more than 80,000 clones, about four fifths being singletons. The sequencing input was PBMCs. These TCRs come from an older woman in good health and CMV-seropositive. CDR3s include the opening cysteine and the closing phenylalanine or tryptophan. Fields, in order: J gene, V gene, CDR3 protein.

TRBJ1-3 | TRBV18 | CASSTGPGVSGNTIYF
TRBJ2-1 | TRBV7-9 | CASSSTGDEQFF
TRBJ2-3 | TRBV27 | CASSPLGTSGHTDTQYF
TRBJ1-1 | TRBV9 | CASSVRSVNTEAFF
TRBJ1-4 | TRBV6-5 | CASSRGGREKLFF
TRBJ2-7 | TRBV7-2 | CASSFTGKAYEQYF
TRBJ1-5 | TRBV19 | CASTPSPGTGGRQPQHF
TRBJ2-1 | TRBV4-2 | CASSQGARGGTYNEQFF
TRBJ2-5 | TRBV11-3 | CASSPGTASQETQYF
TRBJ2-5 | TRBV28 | CASSWAGKGSETQYF
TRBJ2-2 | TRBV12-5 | CASGLGGGVKTGELFF
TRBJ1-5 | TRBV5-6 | CASSLWAGKQTQHF
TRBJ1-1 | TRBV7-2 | CASSLTGVITEAFF
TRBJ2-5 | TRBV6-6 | CASSFGSSGIQETQYF
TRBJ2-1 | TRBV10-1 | CASSSKTGGSSGRFEQFF
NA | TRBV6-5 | CASSYSREGLYEQYF
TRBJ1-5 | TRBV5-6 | CASSLAGGSNQPQHF
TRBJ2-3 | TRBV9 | CASSVVGSVPDTQYF
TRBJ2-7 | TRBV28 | CASSSHRGPSYEQYF
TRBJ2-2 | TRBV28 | CASSYLAVNTGELFF
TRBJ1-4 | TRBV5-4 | CASSWGRAGEKLFF
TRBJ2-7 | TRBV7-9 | CASSSPPGEQYF
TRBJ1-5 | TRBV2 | CASSERSRKAQPQHF
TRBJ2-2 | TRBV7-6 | CASSLGAGVPHLPTGELFF
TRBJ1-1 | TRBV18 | CASSPTETGGSVNTEAFF
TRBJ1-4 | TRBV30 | CAWSPMPGTGSNEKLFF
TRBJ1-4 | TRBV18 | CASSPQWEGSTGTNEKLFF
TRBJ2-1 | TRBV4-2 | CASSQSAGGLYNEQFF
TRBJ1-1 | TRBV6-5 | CASSYSRTGDTEAFF
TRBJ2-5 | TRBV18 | CASSPPSRQQETQYF
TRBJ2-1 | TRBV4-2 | CASSQQSSGTGSYNEQFF
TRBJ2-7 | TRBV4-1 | CASSRRIGTGFNEQYF
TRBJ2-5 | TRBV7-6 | CASSTGTGLETQYF
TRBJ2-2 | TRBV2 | CASREAGELFF
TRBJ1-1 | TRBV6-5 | CASSPGTGGNTEAFF
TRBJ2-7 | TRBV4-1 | CASSQTRFTSYEQYF
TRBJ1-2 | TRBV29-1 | CSVEEAGKIYGYTF
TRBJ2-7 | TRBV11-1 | CASSQDRGYEQYF
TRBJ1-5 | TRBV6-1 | CASSESTGGQPQHF
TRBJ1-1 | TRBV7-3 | CASSSQGSAEAFF